This record covers a single T cell receptor (beta chain). The sample is drawn from a study of T cell responses to AZD1222 COVID-19 vaccine. CDR3 length: 16 amino acids. The V gene end was trimmed by 6 bases and the J gene end by 8 bases; junction bases not matched to a gene: 15. Germline V gives CDR1 SGHTA, CDR2 FQGNSA. Measured with immunoSEQ multiplex PCR; TCRdb has only the in-frame clones, and not every one. The data hold some 120,000 clones, with 85% to 90% observed a single time. Material: peripheral blood, obtained on day 0 of AZD1222 vaccination. The rearrangement uses TRBV7-2 and TRBJ2-3, with TRBD2 matching over 9 bases. The TCR was taken from an adult in good health. In DNA form, the CDR3 reads TGTGCCAGCAGGCCCCTCCCCGCGGGGGGGCGGGGTACGCAGTATTTT. Translating gives CASRPLPAGGRGTQYF.